What follows are 18 T cell receptor beta chains derived from one specimen sequenced in a study of spatial heterogeneity in lung cancer (dated by TCRdb to between 2018 and 2020). Taken with the paper, the label for time point translates to: sample taken at primary tumor resection. Without any cell sorting, TCR sequencing was performed on whole RNA extracted either from tumor and nontumor lung tissue or from cryopreserved PBMC samples. Library prep was done by 5' RACE. Sequencing used a NextSeq 500. In-frame beta chains were kept once TCRdb had trimmed the public reads at Q25 with fastp and called clones with MiXCR. Each CDR3 protein gets just one entry, which takes the most common genes and DNA from the rows behind it. This sample holds 20,000 or so distinct CDR3 sequences; about 3% were observed only once. Of the sample, about 30% falls within the top ten clones. The sample here was PBMCs, taken at surgery. The source is a female donor with early-stage non-small cell lung cancer.

This clonotype came up many times. This rearrangement joins TRBV27 to TRBJ1-1, with D perhaps matching TRBD1 (6 bases). There are 14 residues in the CDR3. Germline V CDR1 and CDR2: MNHEY, SMNVEV (reference sequence). V lost 2 bases and J lost 6, with 13 bases in between. The CDR3 DNA reads as TGTGCCAGCAGTTTAGGGGGGCTTAGGGCTGAAGCTTTCTTT. Encoded protein: CASSLGGLRAEAFF.

V usage is TRBV14 and J usage is TRBJ2-1; D remains unclear. Germline assignment: CDR1 SGHDN and CDR2 FVKESK. With 4 bases removed from V and 4 bases from J, the gap between germline ends came to 11 bases. This CDR3 has 14 residues. CDR3 region: CASSRRIYYNEQFF. In DNA, the CDR3 is TGTGCCAGCAGCCGGCGGATCTATTACAATGAGCAGTTCTTC. Full variable domain (remainder filled in from reference TRBV14 and TRBJ2-1): EAGVTQFPSHSVIEKGQTVTLRCDPISGHDNLYWYRRVMGKEIKFLLHFVKESKQDESGMPNNRFLAERTGGTYSTLKVQPAELEDSGVYFCASSRRIYYNEQFFGPGTRLTVL.

The sample holds many counts of this clonotype. The chain is built from TRBV20-1 and TRBJ2-7; possibly TRBD2 for D (6 bases). The CDR3 extends over 15 amino acids. Trimming took 0 bases from V and 6 from J, leaving 18 bases between them. Per germline, CDR1 DFQATT and CDR2 SNEGSKA (reference sequence). DNA of the CDR3: TGCAGTGCTAGAGAGTTCAGACTAGAAGCGAGCGAGCAGTACTTC. Amino acid sequence: CSAREFRLEASEQYF.

This clonotype was observed a handful of times. J is TRBJ2-7 and V is TRBV12-3 or TRBV12-4; a weak D match, TRBD1 (5 bases). The V gene lost 4 bases and the J gene lost 2 bases, with 9 bases spanning the gap. CDR3 length: 13 amino acids. The CDR3 DNA follows: TGTGCCAGCAGTTCGACAGCAGCCTACGAGCAGTACTTC. It is translated as CASSSTAAYEQYF.

This clonotype was counted many times. The V gene is TRBV12-3 or TRBV12-4, the J gene TRBJ2-7; 7 nucleotides line up with TRBD1. This CDR3 region has 12 residues. V lost 5 bases to trimming and J lost 3 bases; unmatched junction nucleotides: 1. The CDR3 region has the DNA TGTGCCAGCAGTCCAGGGGGCTACGAGCAGTACTTC. Translation: CASSPGGYEQYF.

The CDR3 DNA reads TGTGCCAGCAGTTCGGGACTAGCGGGCCGCACAGATACGCAGTATTTT. Its translation: CASSSGLAGRTDTQYF. V is TRBV12-3 or TRBV12-4 and J is TRBJ2-3, with TRBD2 identical over 12 bases. There are 16 residues in the CDR3. V gave up 4 bases and J gave up 1 base; unmatched junction bases: 3.

This clonotype occurred many times. The chain employs TRBV11-2 and TRBJ2-7; 15 nucleotides match TRBD2. The CDR3 loop spans 15 amino acids. With V trimmed by 5 bases and J by 6 bases, 5 bases remained unmatched. Germline values: CDR1 SGHAT, CDR2 FQNNGV. The CDR3 bases are TGTGCCAGCAGCGGACTAGCGGGAGGGCCCCCCGAGCAGTACTTC. Protein: CASSGLAGGPPEQYF.

This clonotype was counted many times. The CDR3 here is CASSLVGQPQHF. In DNA form, the CDR3 reads TGTGCCAGCAGCTTGGTGGGTCAGCCCCAGCATTTT. This sequence joins TRBV28 and TRBJ1-5, with unresolved D. CDR3 size: 12 residues. In germline, CDR1 is MDHEN, CDR2 SYDVKM. The V gene lost 6 bases and the J gene lost 6 bases, with 9 bases spanning the gap.

This clonotype appeared many times. The chain combines TRBV10-3 with TRBJ2-5; 7 bases line up with TRBD2. Germline V gives CDR1 ENHRY, CDR2 SYGVKD. The trim removed 0 bases at V and 5 bases at J, leaving 3 bases unmatched. The CDR3 contains 14 residues. CDR3 in DNA: TGTGCCATCAGTGAGTCGGCCGGGAGGGAGACCCAGTACTTC. Its translation: CAISESAGRETQYF.

In its sample, this clonotype was seen a few times. The chain links TRBV20-1 to TRBJ2-1; 12 nucleotides match TRBD2. V gave up 4 bases and J gave up 13 bases; unmatched junction bases: 5. Germline CDR1 and CDR2: DFQATT and SNEGSKA (reference sequence). The CDR3 is 12 residues long. The CDR3: CSATGTSGLQFF. The CDR3 DNA reads TGCAGTGCTACGGGGACTAGCGGGCTACAGTTCTTC.

Many counts were recorded for this clonotype. This chain links TRBV5-1 with TRBJ2-1; 10 positions agree with TRBD2. There are 15 residues in the CDR3. The germline V gene encodes CDR1 SGHRS and CDR2 YFSETQ. V trimming: 0 bases; J trimming: 6 bases; junction bases outside the gene matches: 3. The CDR3 sequence is CASSLEAGGRNEQFF. The CDR3 coding sequence is TGCGCCAGCAGCTTGGAAGCGGGAGGGCGCAATGAGCAGTTCTTC. Full variable domain (remainder filled in from reference TRBV5-1 and TRBJ2-1): KAGVTQTPRYLIKTRGQQVTLSCSPISGHRSVSWYQQTPGQGLQFLFEYFSETQRNKGNFPGRFSGRQFSNSRSEMNVSTLELGDSALYLCASSLEAGGRNEQFFGPGTRLTVL.

This clonotype was counted at least ten times. This sequence joins TRBV7-8 and TRBJ1-5; 11 nucleotides line up with TRBD1. V dropped 5 bases and J dropped 6; count of bases not matched to a gene: 15. The CDR3 contains 18 residues. Germline CDR1 reads SGHVS; CDR2 reads FQNEAQ. The CDR3 region is CASSEGEGQGAFRQPQHF. Written as DNA, the CDR3 is TGTGCCAGCAGCGAAGGGGAAGGACAGGGGGCATTTCGTCAGCCCCAGCATTTT.

Many counts were recorded for this clonotype. The chain couples TRBV9 to TRBJ2-3; 8 nucleotides match TRBD2. The CDR3 loop spans 16 amino acids. Germline CDR1 SGDLS, CDR2 YYNGEE. The V and J ends lost 0 bases and 4 bases, in that order; junction bases with no gene match: 7. CDR3 nucleotide sequence: TGTGCCAGCAGCGTAGCCGGGACTAGTTACCCAGATACGCAGTATTTT. Translating it yields CASSVAGTSYPDTQYF.

This clonotype was detected a few times. The chain has TRBV10-3 and TRBJ1-1, with no clear D. Germline V lookup: CDR1 ENHRY, CDR2 SYGVKD. V lost 3 bases to trimming and J lost 4 bases, with 12 bases between them. The CDR3 has 14 amino acids. CDR3 amino acids: CAISEAGGLTEAFF. In nucleotides, the CDR3 is TGTGCCATCAGTGAAGCCGGCGGCCTCACTGAAGCTTTCTTT.

This clonotype was seen many times. At one end, the junction sequence differs from germline, possibly due to a read error. The genes are TRBV12-3 or TRBV12-4 and TRBJ2-7; 9 bases are a match to TRBD1. The CDR3 runs 13 residues. CDR3 in DNA: TGTGCCAGCAGTACCCGACTACAGGGGGCCCAAGGCTTC. Translated: CASSTRLQGAQGF.

At least ten counts were recorded for this clonotype. The chain uses TRBV7-9 and TRBJ2-5; tentatively, D is TRBD1 (6 bases). V was clipped by 5 bases and J by 1 base, with 11 bases between them. This CDR3 contains 14 residues. Germline assignment: CDR1 SEHNR and CDR2 FQNEAQ (reference sequence). CDR3 amino acids: CASSQDRLQETQYF. Written as DNA, the CDR3 is TGTGCCAGCAGCCAGGACAGACTCCAAGAGACCCAGTACTTC.

This clonotype was observed many times. The rearrangement uses TRBV10-3 and TRBJ1-5; no clear D gene. The germline V and J ends were trimmed by 3 bases and 1 base, with 13 bases remaining between them. CDR1 and CDR2 (germline): ENHRY, SYGVKD. The CDR3 runs to 16 residues. The CDR3 protein is CAISEYGFRSNQPQHF. In DNA, the CDR3 is TGTGCCATCAGTGAATATGGGTTTCGAAGCAATCAGCCCCAGCATTTT.

This clonotype was found many times. The gene calls are TRBV25-1 and TRBJ2-3; possibly TRBD1 for D (5 bases). There are 15 residues in the CDR3. From germline, CDR1 is MGHDK and CDR2 SYGVNS. V was pared by 2 bases and J by 1 base, with 10 bases between. The CDR3 DNA follows: TGTGCCAGCAGTGAAATCGGCAGGGGCACAGATACGCAGTATTTT. Residues: CASSEIGRGTDTQYF.